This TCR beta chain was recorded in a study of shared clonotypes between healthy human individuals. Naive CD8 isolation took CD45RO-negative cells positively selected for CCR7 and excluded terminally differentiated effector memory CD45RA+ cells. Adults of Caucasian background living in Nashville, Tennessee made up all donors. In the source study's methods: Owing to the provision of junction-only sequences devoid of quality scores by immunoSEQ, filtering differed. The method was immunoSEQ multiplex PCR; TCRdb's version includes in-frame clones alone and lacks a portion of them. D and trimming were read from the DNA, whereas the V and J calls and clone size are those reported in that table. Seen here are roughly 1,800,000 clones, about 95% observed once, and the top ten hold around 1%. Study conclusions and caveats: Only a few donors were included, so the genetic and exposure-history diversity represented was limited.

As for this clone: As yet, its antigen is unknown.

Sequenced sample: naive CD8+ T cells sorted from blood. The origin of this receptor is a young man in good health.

CDR3 residues: CASSYSNREIEQYF. CDR3 nucleotides: TGTGCCAGCAGTTACTCGAACAGGGAGATCGAGCAGTACTTC. This sequence joins TRBV6-5 and TRBJ2-7; the D gene is possibly TRBD1 (6 bases). Germline values: CDR1 MNHEY, CDR2 SVGAGI. CDR3 length: 14 amino acids. V shed 0 bases and J shed 6 bases, with 12 bases lying between them.